This TCR beta chain was identified during a study of blood T cell repertoires in COVID-19. The data were produced by immunoSEQ multiplex PCR, yet TCRdb's version contains in-frame clones alone and is incomplete. The data hold about 220,000 clones, with about four fifths observed a single time. Germline values: CDR1 SNHLY, CDR2 FYNNEI. The CDR3 spans 13 residues. Trimming removed 7 bases from V and 3 bases from J, with 12 bases in between. This TCR derives from a woman aged 55-70 years with acute or convalescent COVID-19. The sample was peripheral blood. The V gene is TRBV2, the J gene TRBJ1-2; D is unclear. The chain's CDR3 is CASKMDGDYGYTF. The CDR3 DNA is TGTGCCAGCAAAATGGACGGGGACTATGGCTACACCTTC. The whole variable domain, filled in from reference TRBV2 and TRBJ1-2, reads EPEVTQTPSHQVTQMGQEVILRCVPISNHLYFYWYRQILGQKVEFLVSFYNNEISEKSEIFDDQFSVERPDGSNFTLKIRSTKLEDSAMYFCASKMDGDYGYTFGSGTRLTVV.